These T cell receptor beta chains were read from a single sample in a study of T cell responses to AZD1222 COVID-19 vaccine. The method was immunoSEQ multiplex PCR; TCRdb's version includes in-frame clones alone and lacks a portion of them. The sample lists about 150,000 clones, around 87% occurring once. This sample comprised peripheral blood, obtained 28 days after the second AZD1222 dose. The receptors here all came from an adult who received the AZD1222 COVID-19 vaccine. CDR3s include the opening cysteine and the closing phenylalanine or tryptophan. D genes are given only for firm matches. A clone size is listed for some rows: how often the clone was seen (once, few, many), or a class if it is expanded.

clone size | J gene | D gene | V gene | CDR3 protein | CDR3 DNA
. | TRBJ1-5 | . | TRBV30 | CAWSDVNQPQHF | TGTGCCTGGAGTGACGTCAATCAGCCCCAGCATTTT
. | TRBJ1-2 | TRBD1 | TRBV28 | CASSQGGYGYTF | TGTGCCAGCAGCCAGGGGGGCTATGGCTACACCTTC
. | TRBJ1-5 | . | TRBV6-4 | CASSDPFRGLFNQPQHF | TGTGCCAGCAGTGACCCCTTCCGCGGGCTTTTTAATCAGCCCCAGCATTTT
. | TRBJ2-2 | . | TRBV4-1 | CASSQENRYTGELFF | TGCGCCAGCAGCCAAGAGAACAGGTACACCGGGGAGCTGTTTTTT
. | TRBJ2-2 | . | TRBV9 | CASSARTVGTGELFF | TGTGCCAGCAGCGCCAGGACAGTGGGCACCGGGGAGCTGTTTTTT
. | TRBJ2-7 | TRBD1 | TRBV5-1 | CASSRDRAYEQYF | TGCGCCAGCAGCCGGGACAGAGCCTACGAGCAGTACTTC
few | TRBJ2-7 | . | TRBV5-7 | CASRYGDRISSYEQYF | TGTGCCAGCAGGTACGGCGACAGAATAAGCTCCTACGAGCAGTACTTC
. | TRBJ2-3 | TRBD2 | TRBV27 | CASGAGLGQYF | TGTGCCAGCGGTGCCGGACTAGGGCAGTATTTT
. | TRBJ2-1 | TRBD1 | TRBV5-1 | CASSLRTGGSDNEQFF | TGCGCCAGCAGCCTCCGGACAGGGGGCAGTGACAATGAGCAGTTCTTC
. | TRBJ1-5 | . | TRBV28 | CASGRWQKNQPQHF | TGTGCCAGCGGGCGGTGGCAGAAAAATCAGCCCCAGCATTTT
. | TRBJ1-5 | . | TRBV6-1 | CASSEVGGWNQPQHF | TGTGCCAGCAGTGAAGTGGGGGGCTGGAATCAGCCCCAGCATTTT
few | TRBJ2-7 | . | TRBV12-3/TRBV12-4 | CASTLGGTEQYF | TGTGCCAGCACTCTAGGGGGTACCGAGCAGTACTTC
. | TRBJ1-4 | . | TRBV20-1 | CSASAGTNEKLFF | TGCAGTGCTAGTGCGGGGACTAATGAAAAACTGTTTTTT
. | TRBJ2-7 | . | TRBV4-3 | CASSQEASYHEQYF | TGCGCCAGCAGCCAAGAGGCTAGCTACCACGAGCAGTACTTC
. | TRBJ1-1 | . | TRBV19 | CASSIGLGSTEAFF | TGTGCCAGTAGTATAGGGCTAGGGAGCACTGAAGCTTTCTTT
. | TRBJ1-2 | . | TRBV5-1 | CASSLASGAEGYTF | TGCGCCAGCAGCTTGGCCTCAGGGGCGGAAGGCTACACCTTC
. | TRBJ2-5 | . | TRBV14 | CASSPIDTYQETQYF | TGTGCCAGCAGCCCCATCGACACCTACCAAGAGACCCAGTACTTC
. | TRBJ2-3 | TRBD2 | TRBV9 | CASSVGAGGGDTQYF | TGTGCCAGCAGCGTAGGGGCGGGAGGGGGAGATACGCAGTATTTT
. | TRBJ1-1 | . | TRBV19 | CASSIAVTGNTEAFF | TGTGCCAGTAGTATAGCGGTTACAGGGAACACTGAAGCTTTCTTT
few | TRBJ2-7 | . | TRBV6-1 | CASSEFYEQYF | TGTGCCAGCAGTGAGTTCTACGAGCAGTACTTC
. | TRBJ2-1 | . | TRBV30 | CAWSGAGARSKFF | TGTGCCTGGTCGGGGGCAGGGGCTCGGAGTAAGTTCTTC
. | TRBJ2-3 | . | TRBV7-9 | CASSPDSNTDTQYF | TGTGCCAGCAGCCCGGACTCGAACACAGATACGCAGTATTTT
. | TRBJ2-1 | . | TRBV5-6 | CASSFDTGRGNEQFF | TGTGCCAGCAGCTTCGACACAGGTAGGGGAAATGAGCAGTTCTTC
few | TRBJ2-4 | TRBD1 | TRBV7-2 | CASSAQTGQNIQYF | TGTGCCAGCAGCGCCCAGACAGGGCAAAACATTCAGTACTTC
once | TRBJ2-1 | TRBD2 | TRBV23-1 | CASSQSIQRERVYNEQFF | TGCGCCAGCAGTCAATCAATCCAGCGGGAGAGGGTCTACAATGAGCAGTTCTTC
once | TRBJ2-7 | . | TRBV5-4 | CASSLHSAEQYF | TGTGCCAGCAGCTTGCACAGCGCCGAGCAGTACTTC
. | TRBJ1-6 | TRBD1 | TRBV19 | CASRRQGEDSPLHF | TGTGCCAGTAGAAGACAGGGAGAGGATTCACCCCTCCACTTT
once | TRBJ1-1 | . | TRBV30 | CAWRAGAQAFF | TGTGCCTGGAGGGCAGGGGCCCAAGCTTTCTTT
few | TRBJ1-2 | TRBD1 | TRBV5-6 | CASRDGLGQGGRNDGYTF | TGTGCCAGCAGGGACGGGTTAGGACAGGGGGGCCGGAATGATGGCTACACCTTC
. | TRBJ1-3 | . | TRBV14 | CASSQEPRGGNTIYF | TGTGCCAGCAGCCAAGAACCAAGGGGGGGAAACACCATATATTTT
once | TRBJ2-1 | . | TRBV5-1 | CASSLEGQSYNEQFF | TGCGCCAGCAGCTTGGAGGGCCAGTCCTACAATGAGCAGTTCTTC
. | TRBJ1-2 | TRBD1 | TRBV29-1 | CSVEGGGQGAGYGYTF | TGCAGCGTTGAAGGGGGAGGACAGGGGGCTGGCTATGGCTACACCTTC
. | TRBJ2-1 | . | TRBV9 | CASSVAESRYNEQFF | TGTGCCAGCAGCGTAGCGGAATCGCGATACAATGAGCAGTTCTTC
once | TRBJ2-2 | TRBD1 | TRBV6-2/TRBV6-3 | CASSRDRGDLNTGELFF | TGTGCCAGCAGCCGTGACAGGGGGGACTTGAACACCGGGGAGCTGTTTTTT
. | TRBJ2-5 | . | TRBV29-1 | CSVDAGYETQYF | TGCAGCGTTGATGCGGGATACGAGACCCAGTACTTC
. | TRBJ1-6 | . | TRBV7-2 | CASSLGPYNSPLHF | TGTGCCAGCAGCTTAGGTCCCTATAATTCACCCCTCCACTTT
. | TRBJ2-7 | . | TRBV6-5 | CASSSPYEQYF | TGTGCCAGCAGTTCCCCCTACGAGCAGTACTTC
. | TRBJ2-3 | . | TRBV18 | CASSPQGLSTDTQYF | TGTGCCAGCTCACCACAGGGCCTAAGCACAGATACGCAGTATTTT
. | TRBJ1-2 | . | TRBV6-5 | CASSYGGGQPYGYTF | TGTGCCAGCAGTTACGGGGGGGGGCAACCCTATGGCTACACCTTC
. | TRBJ2-1 | . | TRBV4-3 | CASSQSDRSSYNEQFF | TGCGCCAGCAGCCAAAGTGACAGAAGCTCCTACAATGAGCAGTTCTTC
. | TRBJ2-3 | TRBD1 | TRBV24-1 | CATSDPGTGVDTQYF | TGTGCCACCAGTGACCCCGGGACAGGGGTAGATACGCAGTATTTT
. | TRBJ2-3 | . | TRBV6-6 | CASSLGGISTDTQYF | TGTGCCAGCAGTTTGGGCGGGATTAGCACAGATACGCAGTATTTT
. | TRBJ2-5 | . | TRBV5-4 | CASSSGAAGETQYF | TGTGCCAGCAGCTCGGGCGCGGCAGGCGAGACCCAGTACTTC
. | TRBJ1-6 | TRBD1 | TRBV18 | CASSPREGDRVYNSPLHF | TGTGCCAGCTCACCAAGGGAAGGTGACAGGGTCTATAATTCACCCCTCCACTTT